This entry features one TCR beta chain sequence. Its antigen is unidentified. The sample's treatment: roughly 19 received Ad26.COV2.S at low or high dose, single or two shots; roughly five received placebo; per-sample allocation not given. The study sampled participants on day 63 after the first vaccine or placebo injection. An adult donor aged 18-55 years was enrolled in Boston. This sample was included in a study of Ad26.COV2.S vaccination and SARS-CoV-2 variants. About the research overall: The study gave Ad26.COV2.S intramuscularly, once or twice 56 days apart. General study results and limits: Whether participants received vaccine or placebo, their non-spike TCR breadth was similar. An underestimation of total T cell responses may have resulted from the TCR breadth and depth analyses.

This CDR3 region has 15 residues. The ends lost 4 bases at V and 6 bases at J; junction bases unmatched: 12. Germline values: CDR1 SGDLS, CDR2 YYNGEE. Only in-frame clones appear in the TCRdb table, and some are missing; sequencing was by immunoSEQ multiplex PCR. This sample has 360,000 or so clones, with around 87% found just once. Sequencing used peripheral blood, obtained in a trial of Ad26.COV2.S vaccine versus placebo. V and J are TRBV9 and TRBJ2-7; 8 bases are shared with TRBD1. The TCR sequence derives from a person between 18 and 59 years old who received the Ad26.COV2.S COVID-19 vaccine or a placebo. The CDR3 DNA is TGTGCCAGCAGCCCCCAGACAGGGGCTATTCGCGAGCAGTACTTC. Protein sequence: CASSPQTGAIREQYF.